The 22 T cell receptor beta chains below were found in one sample sequenced in a study of radiotherapy plus CTLA-4 blockade in lung cancer (dated by TCRdb to 2017 to 2018). Library construction relied on the immunoSEQ multiplex PCR assay. In its TCRdb copy, this immuneACCESS table keeps in-frame sequences only and misses some clones. Where compared with another copy, unresolved V genes explain less than half of these, and the others have no known cause. The sample table holds approximately 46,000 clones, of which roughly 85% were seen once. Around a quarter of the sample comes from the top ten. The sample here was peripheral blood, taken from a patient treated with radiotherapy plus ipilimumab. These receptors came from a human donor with non-small cell lung cancer whose response to radiotherapy plus ipilimumab could not be evaluated.

This clone was seen only once. J is TRBJ1-5 and V is TRBV28; D possibly corresponds to TRBD1 (6 bases). V lost 6 bases and J lost 2, with 11 bases in between. Looked up from germline, CDR1 is MDHEN and CDR2 is SYDVKM. The CDR3 loop spans 14 amino acids. The CDR3 loop reads CASSPKGGNQPQHF. Here the CDR3 DNA reads TGTGCCAGCAGCCCTAAGGGGGGCAATCAGCCCCAGCATTTT.

This clone was seen a few times. The DNA is omitted, as the CDR3 cannot be located on it reliably, and the CDR3 follows TCRdb's listing. The V call is TRBV7-9, the J call TRBJ1-2; the DNA was not used to check the table's D call, TRBD1. Both ends counted, the CDR3 spans 12 residues. Germline V gene data show CDR1 as SEHNR and CDR2 as FQNEAQ (reference sequence). CDR3 amino acids: CASSFGQGASIF.

The CDR3 bases are TGTGCCAGCAGTTTAATTGGTGGGGGGACCCCTCACTACGAGCAGTACTTC. This encodes CASSLIGGGTPHYEQYF. V and J are TRBV28 and TRBJ2-7; TRBD2 might be the D (6 bases). Trimming took off 2 bases at V and 3 bases at J, with 20 bases between the two ends. Germline CDR1 reads MDHEN; CDR2 reads SYDVKM. The CDR3 loop spans 17 amino acids.

The chain is built from TRBV30 and TRBJ2-1, with D maybe TRBD2 (6 bases). Germline V gene data show CDR1 as GTSNPN and CDR2 as SVGIG (reference sequence). The CDR3 sequence is 14 residues long. V lost 6 bases to trimming and J lost 10 bases, with 22 bases between them. The CDR3 loop reads CACYRTSGSGEQFF. The DNA of the CDR3 is TGTGCCTGCTATCGGACAAGCGGAAGCGGGGAGCAGTTCTTC.

This rearrangement joins TRBV5-4 to TRBJ2-7; D not resolved. Germline CDR1 SGHNT, CDR2 YYREEE (reference sequence). V was pared by 4 bases and J by 1 base, with 12 bases between. This CDR3 comprises 14 residues. The CDR3 reads CASSPTLNSYEQYF. The CDR3 nucleotides are TGTGCCAGCAGCCCCACTTTGAATTCCTACGAGCAGTACTTC.

The chain carries TRBV18 and TRBJ1-2; D not resolved. The CDR3 spans 14 residues. Germline CDR1 KGHSH, CDR2 LQKENI. Trimming removed 2 bases from V and 3 bases from J, with 10 bases in between. The chain's CDR3 is CASSPGKGDYGYTF. As DNA, the CDR3 is TGTGCCAGCTCACCAGGGAAGGGAGACTATGGCTACACCTTC.

The rearrangement uses TRBV5-1 and TRBJ2-3, with 7 positions matching TRBD1. Germline assignment: CDR1 SGHRS and CDR2 YFSETQ. V gave up 0 bases and J gave up 3 bases; unmatched junction bases: 4. CDR3 length equals 15 residues. CDR3 sequence (DNA): TGCGCCAGCAGCTTGGAGGGGGCGCAGACAGATACGCAGTATTTT. It specifies CASSLEGAQTDTQYF.

The V call is TRBV27, the J call TRBJ2-4; TRBD1 matches at 8 bases. With 3 bases clipped from V and 1 base from J, the junction kept 11 bases outside the gene matches. Germline V gives CDR1 MNHEY, CDR2 SMNVEV (reference sequence). The CDR3 is 18 residues long. The CDR3 loop reads CASSFLGAGQEAKNIQYF. The CDR3 nucleotides read TGTGCCAGCAGTTTCCTCGGGGCGGGACAGGAGGCCAAAAACATTCAGTACTTC.

This chain links TRBV19 with TRBJ2-3; TRBD2 matches 10 bases. The germline V gene has CDR1 LNHDA and CDR2 SQIVND (reference sequence). V lost 3 bases, J lost 4 bases, and 4 bases stayed unmatched. The CDR3 extends over 15 amino acids. Here the CDR3 reads CASSMRLAGADTQYF. In nucleotides, the CDR3 is TGTGCCAGTAGTATGCGACTAGCGGGTGCAGATACGCAGTATTTT.

The chain couples TRBV5-4 to TRBJ1-6; unclear D gene. From germline, CDR1 is SGHNT and CDR2 YYREEE (reference sequence). CDR3 length equals 16 residues. V shed 0 bases and J shed 2 bases, with 9 bases lying between them. CDR3 nucleotides: TGTGCCAGCAGCTTGGCTGGCGGAGCCTATAATTCACCCCTCCACTTT. It is translated as CASSLAGGAYNSPLHF.

This chain uses TRBV27 with TRBJ2-2; D gene ambiguous. CDR3 length equals 14 residues. Germline values: CDR1 MNHEY, CDR2 SMNVEV (reference sequence). Trimming pared 5 bases from V and 5 bases from J, leaving 12 bases between. The CDR3 sequence is CASSARGQTGELFF. The CDR3, as DNA: TGTGCCAGCAGTGCCCGTGGGCAAACCGGGGAGCTGTTTTTT.

This chain connects TRBV9 to TRBJ2-7, with TRBD2 matching 9 bases. The CDR3 is 15 amino acids. Germline trimming cut 0 bases from V and 4 bases from J; bases unmatched to any gene: 5. Germline CDR1 is SGDLS and CDR2 is YYNGEE. CDR3 nucleotide sequence: TGTGCCAGCAGCGTAGACGATAGCGGGAGTTACGAGCAGTACTTC. Protein product: CASSVDDSGSYEQYF.

The V and J genes are TRBV7-2 and TRBJ1-2, with TRBD1 matching over 10 bases. The CDR3 is 17 residues long. Trimming took 5 bases from V and 1 from J; bases not matched to a gene: 10. Germline CDR1 is SGHTA and CDR2 is FQGNSA. This CDR3 is CASSATGTGAVNYGYTF. The DNA of the CDR3 is TGTGCCAGCAGCGCCACCGGGACAGGGGCTGTTAACTATGGCTACACCTTC.

This chain connects TRBV7-9 to TRBJ2-5; D perhaps matches TRBD2 (6 bases). The CDR3 has 15 residues. Trimming took off 5 bases at V and 1 base at J, with 14 bases between the two ends. The V gene's germline CDR1 is SEHNR and CDR2 FQNEAQ (reference sequence). In DNA, the CDR3 is TGTGCCAGCAGCCAACCCGGGGGAACCCAAGAGACCCAGTACTTC. Translating gives CASSQPGGTQETQYF.

V gene TRBV19 combines with J gene TRBJ2-7; a weak D match, TRBD2 (5 bases). Germline CDR1 LNHDA, CDR2 SQIVND (reference sequence). The germline V and J ends were trimmed by 0 bases and 5 bases, with 14 bases remaining between them. The CDR3 sequence is 15 residues long. The CDR3 sequence: CASSIDPGSVDEQYF. CDR3 DNA: TGTGCCAGTAGTATAGATCCGGGGTCCGTTGACGAGCAGTACTTC.

This clone was found a few times. J is TRBJ2-1 and V is TRBV7-2; 7 bases are shared with TRBD2. Looked up from germline, CDR1 is SGHTA and CDR2 is FQGNSA. The ends lost 1 base at V and 8 bases at J; junction bases unmatched: 14. The CDR3 sequence is 17 residues long. CDR3 sequence reads: CASSLGTSVVNLYEQFF. CDR3 coding DNA: TGTGCCAGCAGCTTAGGAACTAGCGTGGTGAATCTCTATGAGCAGTTCTTC.

This sequence joins TRBV6-5 and TRBJ1-2, with 9 bases identical to TRBD1. Germline-derived CDR1 and CDR2 are MNHEY and SVGAGI. J gave up 7 bases and V 0 bases, and 9 bases lay outside the gene matches. This CDR3 is built from 16 residues. In DNA, the CDR3 is TGTGCCAGCAGTTACTCGGGAACAGGGGGCGGTGGTGGCTACACCTTC. It is translated as CASSYSGTGGGGGYTF.

V is TRBV28 and J is TRBJ2-7; 7 bases are a match to TRBD1. The CDR3 contains 14 residues. Germline V lookup: CDR1 MDHEN, CDR2 SYDVKM. V was pared by 7 bases and J by 4 bases, with 10 bases of the junction left unmatched. The CDR3 DNA follows: TGTGCCAGCACAAGCTTGACAGGGCGGTACGAGCAGTACTTC. Translating it yields CASTSLTGRYEQYF.

The J gene is TRBJ1-5, the V gene TRBV18, with D tentatively TRBD1 (5 bases). Germline CDR1 and CDR2: KGHSH and LQKENI. This CDR3 is 15 amino acids long. Trimming stripped 2 bases from V and 7 bases from J, with 15 bases between. DNA for the CDR3: TGTGCCAGCTCACCAAGCGGGCAGGGACCACAGCCCCAGCATTTT. Amino acids: CASSPSGQGPQPQHF.

This clone appeared once. The chain is built from TRBV11-2 and TRBJ2-6, with 11 bases lining up with TRBD1. The V gene end was trimmed by 5 bases and the J gene end by 2 bases; junction bases not matched to a gene: 11. The CDR3 is 19 amino acids. Germline lookup yields CDR1 SGHAT and CDR2 FQNNGV. The CDR3 protein is CASSVPGQGGFTGANVLTF. The CDR3 bases are TGTGCCAGCAGCGTACCGGGACAGGGGGGCTTTACTGGGGCCAACGTCCTGACTTTC.

V and J are TRBV4-3 and TRBJ2-1; 9 nucleotides agree with TRBD2. CDR1 LGHNA and CDR2 YSLEER come from the germline V gene. The length of the CDR3 is 18 residues. J gave up 7 bases and V 0 bases, and 13 bases lay outside the gene matches. The CDR3 spells CASSQDRWASGTGNEQFF. In DNA, the CDR3 is TGCGCCAGCAGCCAAGATAGATGGGCTAGCGGGACCGGTAATGAGCAGTTCTTC.

The gene calls are TRBV9 and TRBJ2-1; D gene ambiguous. CDR1 and CDR2 (germline): SGDLS, YYNGEE. V was cut by 3 bases and J by 3 bases, with 7 bases left in between. This CDR3 comprises 13 residues. Here the CDR3 reads CASSETRYNEQFF. The CDR3 coding sequence is TGTGCCAGCAGCGAGACACGCTACAATGAGCAGTTCTTC.